This TCR beta chain was recovered during a study of cytomegalovirus exposure and HLA in healthy donors (dated by TCRdb to the late 2010s). Broadly, across the study: According to an earlier analysis of 587 of the donors, about 179 million T cells yielded roughly 100 million unique TCR beta sequences and 250 to 350 Gb of sequence data. About 280 gigabases of sequencing data and 91 million or so unique TCR sequences made up an early release that covered about 640 HLA-typed donors. A later analysis re-examined previously published TCR beta repertoires from about 700 donors and added high-resolution HLA genotyping to investigate patterns of TCR occurrence. A later genetic analysis took genome-wide SNP genotypes for about 55% of the 666 donors and used that subset as a discovery cohort. Using immunosequencing, the study profiled T cell repertoires from 666 subjects and related those repertoires to cytomegalovirus serostatus. Alongside the repertoire data, information on donor age, sex, ethnicity and CMV serostatus was compiled. HLA typing included class I and class II loci at four-digit resolution. The later analysis used no new phenotypic data to find candidate immune exposures, relying instead on TCR beta sequences and their occurrence across donors. The number of donors typed differed by locus, with roughly 629-640 for A, B, C, DRB1 and DQB1, over 500 for DQA1, 600 to 610 for DPA1, and around 430 for DPB1. Along with the approximately 650-subject first cohort, a separate validation cohort of over a hundred different subjects was used. All discovery cohort repertoires had been generated using a single sequencing platform. To decide whether each TCR beta V gene segment behaved as functional or pseudogenic, an earlier analysis of approximately 620 of the donors relied on high-throughput TCR beta sequencing. The aim of the study was to test whether cataloging public T cell receptors could identify signatures of past pathogen exposure. Across approximately 400 genotyped donors of the cohort, an average of approximately 240,000 unique TCR beta nucleotide sequences per donor were sequenced, and 15% to 20% of those sequences were non-productive. High-throughput TCR immunosequencing, statistical association of individual TCRs with disease status, and machine learning were combined to predict cytomegalovirus infection status. Of the 300 to 450 genotyped donors, over 65% fell in the genetic ancestry cluster associated with self-reported Caucasian donors. Five DR-DQ haplotypes were handled as single units for association and clustering because linkage in the cohort was strong. Study-wide conclusions, independent of this receptor: A later analysis found that HLA-associated TCR beta chains were more clonally expanded and had lower generation probabilities than equally common non-associated chains. Assigning TCR associations to individual alleles was difficult when HLA alleles, especially DR and DQ, strongly co-occurred. Cytomegalovirus status was reported to be diagnosed by the classifier with high specificity and sensitivity in both the original and validation cohorts. Some IMGT-functional V segments, including TRBV6-2 and TRBV6-3, could not be distinguished by the 87-base-pair reads and were therefore excluded. HLA typing was unavailable for some donors at each locus, so association tests used only the typed subset. Correlated functional status among segregating V segments might reflect linkage disequilibrium, but an unknown experimental factor could not be ruled out. Several of the top co-occurrence clusters appeared to be linked to parvovirus B19, influenza, CMV and Epstein-Barr virus, according to a later analysis. Most TCR sequences were seen in very few donors, while some public TCRs were found in many individuals. An association between a missense DCLRE1C variant and V-gene and J-gene trimming of TCR beta chains was found in a later genetic analysis and replicated in an independent cohort. A group of highly shared sequence variants was considered likely to be a technical artifact of the sequencing pipeline. A later analysis found that TCR association rates varied across HLA loci, with DRB1 alleles showing the most associated TCRs and HLA-C alleles the fewest. In vitro tests confirmed that three of the cytomegalovirus-associated TCR beta chains recognize cytomegalovirus antigens. An earlier analysis of around 500 of the donors showed that most TCR beta V segments appeared in productive rearrangements either about 87% or about 30% of the time, which broadly matched IMGT annotations. The authors suggested that the approach could potentially be generalized to other disease states and immunological phenotypes. In a later analysis, some 17,000 TCR beta sequences were associated with specific HLA alleles at a false discovery rate of 0.05. This cohort had only TCR beta chains sequenced, and the lack of alpha or paired-chain data limited which features could be detected. For the cohort, immune exposure information was limited to CMV serostatus. In the study, about 150 TCR beta chains were listed as associated with cytomegalovirus. In a later analysis, most CMV-associated TCR beta chains were found to appear HLA-restricted, with HLA associations seemingly driven largely by CMV exposure. Because counts were too low, approximately 18 rarely observed V segments, including chromosome 9 orphons, were excluded from the earlier analysis of under 650 of the donors. Compared with the approximately 700-donor mean, donors in an Asian-associated ancestry cluster had fewer N-insertions in productive TCRs, according to a later genetic analysis. A further reported finding was that TCR beta sequences accurately predicted the HLA-A and HLA-B alleles for most subjects in the first cohort. Sequencing depth was assumed to be roughly uniform across donors in the presence/absence analyses, though that assumption may not hold.

Library preparation used the immunoSEQ multiplex PCR assay. For the multiplex PCR, a mixture combining 60 forward primers for TCR Vbeta segments and 13 reverse primers for TCR Jbeta segments was used. The CDR3 region of rearranged TCR beta genes was amplified from genomic DNA by a multiplex PCR assay. The amplified TCR beta libraries were sequenced on the Illumina HiSeq System as 87-base-pair reads. As for how the authors treated the data: A later analysis tallied around 87 million unique TCR beta chains across the 666 repertoires, and about 10 million of those chains were shared by two or more donors. Raw reads were error-corrected and collapsed into unique sequences with a nearest-neighbor algorithm that merged closely related sequences to remove PCR and sequencing errors. CDR3 sequences were aligned to IMGT reference sequences to assign V, D and J gene segments. For a sequence to be retained, a match of at least six nucleotides was required to both a V gene segment and a J gene segment. Rearrangements were called productive when the CDR3 lacked stop codons and stayed in frame with V and J; all others were non-productive. CDR3 was defined according to IMGT convention as the region running from the second conserved V-encoded cysteine to the conserved J-encoded phenylalanine. The earlier analysis of a few hundred of the donors excluded any sequence lacking an unambiguous match to a single V gene segment. An earlier analysis of a few hundred of the donors classified V segments as functional when productive rearrangements were above 56.7% and as segregating when the standard deviation between donors was above 5%. To diagnose cytomegalovirus status from the catalog of TCR beta chain sequences, a statistical classification framework was built. V and J gene assignment, in a later analysis, came from comparing TCR nucleotide sequences with IMGT/GENE-DB human TR gene sequences. A later analysis assigned CDR3 sequences and most-parsimonious VDJ recombination scenarios with the TCRdist pipeline. In a later analysis, each TCR beta chain was defined by its CDR3 amino acid sequence together with its V-gene family, and reads lacking a unique V-gene family were excluded. A later analysis removed 600 or so highly shared, low-generation-probability nucleotide sequences to deal with suspected cross-contamination and a sequencing artifact. For each public chain, a later analysis derived a clonal expansion index from normalized ranks of inferred template counts within each repertoire. In a later analysis, generation probabilities were computed with a VDJ recombination model fitted to out-of-frame rearrangements, and the resulting probabilities were checked against IGoR. A later analysis scored TCR-TCR, TCR-HLA and TCR-CMV co-occurrence with hypergeometric tests, applying a repertoire-size bias correction to TCR pairs. A later analysis estimated false discovery rates by permuting HLA or CMV assignments 20 times. In a later analysis, co-occurring TCRs were grouped with DBSCAN, and TCRdist sequence similarity was added when clustering was performed within HLA-allele-positive subsets. Repertoires with fewer than 30,000 or more than 120,000 public chains, plus five repertoires with anomalous nucleotide sharing, were excluded from co-occurrence clustering. Sourced from immuneACCESS, this table was stored by TCRdb with only in-frame sequences that have V and J called. A share of the clones is absent; for the studies checked, an unresolved V gene accounts for under half, and the remainder has no known explanation. The DNA gave D and trimming, while V, J and clone size come from that table. Here the sample has fewer than 110,000 clones; around 60% occur a single time. Around 3.3% of the sample belongs to the ten largest clones.

The cohort comprised more than 550 healthy bone marrow donors. All cohort members were sampled while nominally healthy, although unrecorded immune exposures were likely present. The donor tested CMV seronegative, placing the donor among the 350 or so seronegative members of the cohort. Every donor gave a peripheral blood sample, and the peripheral blood mononuclear cells from that sample were used for TCR beta sequencing. Genomic DNA extraction from the blood cell samples was performed with the Qiagen DNeasy Blood Extraction Kit. As to this clone: It has no known antigen specificity. Per-nucleotide qualities are absent, and no much larger clonotype sits a single base away.

In the germline V gene, CDR1 corresponds to SGHRS and CDR2 to YFSETQ. V lost 3 bases and J lost 0 bases; the stretch between them is 13 bases long. Reading from cysteine to phenylalanine, the CDR3 counts 16 amino acids. Only CDR3 DNA is held: 48 bases, read in frame from base 1. Sequencing used PBMCs. The clonotype originates from a woman between 45 and 60 years old in good health and CMV-seronegative. The rearrangement joined TRBV5-1 to TRBJ1-3, with the D gene not clear enough to name. The CDR3 in this case is CASSSQVIGSGNTIYF. The nucleotides are TGCGCCAGCAGCTCCCAGGTGATCGGCTCTGGAAACACCATATATTTT.